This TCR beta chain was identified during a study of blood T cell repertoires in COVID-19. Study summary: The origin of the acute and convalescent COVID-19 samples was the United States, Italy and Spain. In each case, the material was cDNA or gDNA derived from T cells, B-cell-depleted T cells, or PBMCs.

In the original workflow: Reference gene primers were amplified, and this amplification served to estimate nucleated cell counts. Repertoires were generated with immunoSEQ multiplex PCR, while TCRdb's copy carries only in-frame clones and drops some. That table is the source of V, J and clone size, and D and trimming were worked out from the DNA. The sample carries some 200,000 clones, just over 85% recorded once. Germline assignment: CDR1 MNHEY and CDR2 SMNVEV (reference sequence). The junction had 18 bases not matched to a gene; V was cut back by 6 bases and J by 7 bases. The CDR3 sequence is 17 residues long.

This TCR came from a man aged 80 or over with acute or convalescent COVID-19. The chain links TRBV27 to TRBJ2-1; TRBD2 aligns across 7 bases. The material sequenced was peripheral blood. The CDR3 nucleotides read TGTGCCAGCAGCCTACCGCCCGGGCGGGAGTTTTTAAATGAGCAGTTCTTC. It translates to CASSLPPGREFLNEQFF.